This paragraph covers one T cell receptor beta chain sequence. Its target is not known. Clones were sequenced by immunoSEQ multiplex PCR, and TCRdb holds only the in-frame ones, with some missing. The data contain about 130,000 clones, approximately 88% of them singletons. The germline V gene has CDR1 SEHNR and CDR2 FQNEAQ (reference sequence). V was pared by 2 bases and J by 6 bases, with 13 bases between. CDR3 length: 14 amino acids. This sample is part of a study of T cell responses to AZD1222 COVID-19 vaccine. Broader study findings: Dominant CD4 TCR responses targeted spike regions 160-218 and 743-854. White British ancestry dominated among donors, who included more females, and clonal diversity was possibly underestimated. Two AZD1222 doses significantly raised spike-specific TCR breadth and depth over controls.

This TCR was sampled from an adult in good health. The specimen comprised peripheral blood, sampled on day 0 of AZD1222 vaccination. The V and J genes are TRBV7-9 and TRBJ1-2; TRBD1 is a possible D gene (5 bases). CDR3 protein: CASSLQTPGDGYTF. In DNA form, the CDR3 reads TGTGCCAGCAGCTTACAAACCCCGGGGGATGGCTACACCTTC.